The clone carrying this TCR beta chain was picked up a small number of times. Its antigen is still unknown. Arm-PCR with iRepertoire HTBI primers amplified the CDR3 regions for these TCR beta libraries. From the multiplex PCR reads, TCRdb called clonotypes with MiXCR, one entry per CDR3 protein. Here the sample spans 450,000 to 500,000 distinct CDR3 sequences, 15% to 20% being singletons. In germline, CDR1 is MNHEY, CDR2 SMNVEV (reference sequence). V lost 6 bases, J lost 1 base, and 13 bases lay in between. The CDR3 spans 15 residues. The data belong to a study of regulatory T cells in long-lasting Graves disease. The sample's time point: newly diagnosed GD, antithyroid drugs for less than 3 months. PBMC-derived RNA was used for the TCR library. Points from the study as a whole: Gene preferences differed: TRBV28, TRBJ1-2, TRBJ2-5 in persistent cases.

These data were also filed under a second study, of T cells in Graves' hyperthyroidism and ophthalmopathy. That investigation notes: Before onset, by a median of 6.5 months, the model predicted ophthalmopathy.

Source: peripheral blood mononuclear cells (PBMCs), taken at new diagnosis, from a patient treated with antithyroid drugs. This clonotype was obtained from a man aged 40-49 years with Graves disease. The chain uses TRBV27 and TRBJ2-1; a weak D match, TRBD1 (5 bases). The CDR3 DNA reads as TGTGCCAGCAGCTCATGGACAAGGTCCTACAATGAGCAGTTCTTC. This codes for CASSSWTRSYNEQFF.